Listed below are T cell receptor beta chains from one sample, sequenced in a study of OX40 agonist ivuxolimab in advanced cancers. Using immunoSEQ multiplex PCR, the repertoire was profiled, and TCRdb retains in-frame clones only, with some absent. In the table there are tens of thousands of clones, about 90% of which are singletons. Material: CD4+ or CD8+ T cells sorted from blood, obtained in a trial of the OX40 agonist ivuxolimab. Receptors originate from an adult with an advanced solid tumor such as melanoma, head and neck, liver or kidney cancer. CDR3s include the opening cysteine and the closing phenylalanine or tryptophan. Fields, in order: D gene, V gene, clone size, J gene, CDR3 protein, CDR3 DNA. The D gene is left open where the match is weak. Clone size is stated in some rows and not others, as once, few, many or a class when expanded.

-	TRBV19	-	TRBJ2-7	CASSIQGPATYEQYF	TGTGCCAGTAGTATACAGGGCCCGGCAACCTACGAGCAGTACTTC
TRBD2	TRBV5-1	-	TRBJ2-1	CASSLGESSGTEQFF	TGCGCCAGCAGCTTGGGGGAGTCTAGCGGGACTGAGCAGTTCTTC
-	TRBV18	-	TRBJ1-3	CASSPPYRGNTIYF	TGTGCCAGCTCACCACCGTACCGGGGAAACACCATATATTTT
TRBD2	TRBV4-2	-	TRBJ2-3	CASSQSLLAGANTDTQYF	TGTGCCAGCAGCCAATCGTTACTAGCGGGAGCAAACACAGATACGCAGTATTTT
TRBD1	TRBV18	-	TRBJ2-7	CASSLGTGDSFEQYF	TGTGCCAGCTCCCTCGGGACAGGGGACTCGTTCGAGCAGTACTTC
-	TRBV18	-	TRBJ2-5	CASSPEGPNGGTQYF	TGTGCCAGCTCACCAGAGGGACCCAACGGGGGGACCCAGTACTTC
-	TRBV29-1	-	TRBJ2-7	CSATKPGLPYEQYF	TGCAGCGCCACCAAACCGGGACTTCCCTACGAGCAGTACTTC
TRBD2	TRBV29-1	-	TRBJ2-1	CSVPGLAGPEDEQFF	TGCAGCGTACCCGGACTAGCGGGACCCGAGGATGAGCAGTTCTTC
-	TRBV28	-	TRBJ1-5	CASRGSNQPQHF	TGTGCCAGCAGGGGGAGCAATCAGCCCCAGCATTTT
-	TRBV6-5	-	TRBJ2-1	CASSYSGGVYNEQFF	TGTGCCAGCAGTTACTCAGGGGGAGTCTACAATGAGCAGTTCTTC
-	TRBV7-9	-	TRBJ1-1	CASSFDNPNTEAFF	TGTGCCAGCAGCTTCGACAACCCGAACACTGAAGCTTTCTTT
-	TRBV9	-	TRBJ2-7	CASSVRFEGYEQYF	TGTGCCAGCAGCGTAAGGTTTGAAGGGTACGAGCAGTACTTC
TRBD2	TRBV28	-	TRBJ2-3	CASSRGGEGTDTQYF	TGTGCCAGCAGTCGTGGGGGGGAAGGCACAGATACGCAGTATTTT
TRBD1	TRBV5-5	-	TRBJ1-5	CASSSDRFQPQHF	TGTGCCAGCAGCTCGGACAGGTTTCAGCCCCAGCATTTT
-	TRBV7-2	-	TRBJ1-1	CASSSRENTEAFF	TGTGCCAGCAGCAGCAGGGAGAACACTGAAGCTTTCTTT
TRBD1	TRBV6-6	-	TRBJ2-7	CASTGDRGYEQYF	TGTGCCAGCACGGGGGACAGGGGCTACGAGCAGTACTTC
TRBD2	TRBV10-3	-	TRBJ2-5	CAISGRGGRGETQYF	TGTGCCATCAGTGGTCGGGGAGGGCGAGGGGAGACCCAGTACTTC
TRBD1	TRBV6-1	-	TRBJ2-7	CATDREYSEQYF	TGTGCCACGGACAGGGAATACTCCGAGCAGTACTTC
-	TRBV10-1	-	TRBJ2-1	CASSGGPYNEQFF	TGCGCCAGCAGTGGCGGGCCCTACAATGAGCAGTTCTTC
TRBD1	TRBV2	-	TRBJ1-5	CASARQGPLDQPQHF	TGTGCCAGCGCACGACAGGGGCCTTTGGATCAGCCCCAGCATTTT
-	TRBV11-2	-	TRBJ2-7	CASSSPPLSDEQYF	TGTGCCAGCAGCTCGCCCCCATTGTCTGACGAGCAGTACTTC
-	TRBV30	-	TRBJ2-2	CAWSVAGADTGELFF	TGTGCCTGGAGTGTTGCAGGGGCAGACACCGGGGAGCTGTTTTTT
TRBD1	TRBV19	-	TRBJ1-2	CATTTGGANYGYTF	TGTGCCACGACGACAGGGGGCGCGAACTATGGCTACACCTTC
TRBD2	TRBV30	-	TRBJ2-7	CAWSVLAGVYEQYF	TGTGCCTGGAGTGTACTAGCGGGAGTTTACGAGCAGTACTTC
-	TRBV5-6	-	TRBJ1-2	CASSATGTTTGGTYGYTF	TGTGCCAGCAGCGCCACCGGGACAACCACCGGGGGGACCTATGGCTACACCTTC
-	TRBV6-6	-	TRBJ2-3	CASTGTTDTQYF	TGTGCCAGCACAGGTACCACAGATACGCAGTATTTT
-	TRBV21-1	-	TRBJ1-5	CATPSTYQPQHF	TGTGCCACCCCGAGCACTTATCAGCCCCAGCATTTT
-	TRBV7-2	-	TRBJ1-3	CASSLGFSGNTIYF	TGTGCCAGCAGCTTAGGTTTCTCTGGAAACACCATATATTTT
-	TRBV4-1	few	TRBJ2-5	CASSQLKLSMTGEQETQYF	TGCGCCAGCAGCCAATTAAAGCTATCGATGACAGGAGAACAAGAGACCCAGTACTTC
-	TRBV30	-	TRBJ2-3	CAWIVAGTDTQYF	TGTGCCTGGATCGTGGCGGGGACGGATACGCAGTATTTT
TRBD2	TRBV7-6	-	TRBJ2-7	CASSEGVAGDSYEQYF	TGTGCCAGCAGCGAAGGGGTAGCGGGGGACTCCTACGAGCAGTACTTC
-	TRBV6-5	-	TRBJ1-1	CASSYSRANTEAFF	TGTGCCAGCAGTTACTCTAGGGCCAACACTGAAGCTTTCTTT
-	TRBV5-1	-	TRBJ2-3	CASSLTGTSGDTQYF	TGCGCCAGCAGCTTAACCGGGACCTCAGGGGATACGCAGTATTTT
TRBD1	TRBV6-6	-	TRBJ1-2	CASSTRQGNYGYTF	TGTGCCAGCAGTACCCGACAGGGAAACTATGGCTACACCTTC
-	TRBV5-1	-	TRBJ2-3	CASSLQGYTDTQYF	TGCGCCAGCAGCTTGCAGGGGTACACAGATACGCAGTATTTT
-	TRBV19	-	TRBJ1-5	CASTSTWGSNQPQHF	TGTGCCAGTACCTCCACTTGGGGTAGCAATCAGCCCCAGCATTTT
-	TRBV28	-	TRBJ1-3	CASRGRYSGNTIYF	TGTGCCAGCAGGGGACGGTACTCTGGAAACACCATATATTTT
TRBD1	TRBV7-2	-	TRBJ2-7	CASSRTGDSYEQYF	TGTGCCAGCAGCCGGACCGGGGACAGCTACGAGCAGTACTTC
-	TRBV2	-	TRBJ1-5	CASSEAGGYSNQPQHF	TGTGCCAGCAGTGAAGCGGGCGGCTATAGCAATCAGCCCCAGCATTTT
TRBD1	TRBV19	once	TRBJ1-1	CASTPGGNMNTEAFF	TGTGCCAGTACACCAGGGGGCAACATGAACACTGAAGCTTTCTTT
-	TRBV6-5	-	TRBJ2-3	CASSSTDTQYF	TGTGCCAGCAGTAGCACAGATACGCAGTATTTT
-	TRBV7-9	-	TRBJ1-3	CASSLPGINTIYF	TGTGCCAGCAGCTTACCAGGGATAAACACCATATATTTT
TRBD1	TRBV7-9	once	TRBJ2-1	CASSQGTGNEQFF	TGTGCCAGCAGCCAAGGGACAGGCAATGAGCAGTTCTTC
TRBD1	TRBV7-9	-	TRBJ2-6	CASSLAGTGGITGANVLTF	TGTGCCAGCAGCTTAGCCGGGACAGGGGGAATAACTGGGGCCAACGTCCTGACTTTC
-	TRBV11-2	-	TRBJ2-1	CASSLNGGGFNEQFF	TGTGCCAGCAGCTTAAATGGGGGAGGTTTCAATGAGCAGTTCTTC
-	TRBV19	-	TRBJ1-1	CASSAPPGPVYTEAFF	TGTGCCAGTAGTGCCCCACCGGGACCGGTCTACACTGAAGCTTTCTTT
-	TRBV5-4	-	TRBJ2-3	CASSLTGTDTQYF	TGTGCCAGCAGCTTGACAGGCACAGATACGCAGTATTTT
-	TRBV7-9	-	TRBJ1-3	CASEQGNTIYF	TGTGCCAGCGAGCAGGGAAACACCATATATTTT
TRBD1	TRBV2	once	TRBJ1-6	CASRRDRSSYNSPLHF	TGTGCCAGCAGGCGGGACAGGAGCTCCTATAATTCACCCCTCCACTTT
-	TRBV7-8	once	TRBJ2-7	CASSYGTSFSYEQYF	TGTGCCAGCAGCTACGGGACATCCTTCTCCTACGAGCAGTACTTC
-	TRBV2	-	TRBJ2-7	CASSELRGSPHEQYF	TGTGCCAGCAGTGAACTTCGAGGGAGCCCCCACGAGCAGTACTTC
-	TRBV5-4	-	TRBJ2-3	CASSLTTYPSTDTQYF	TGTGCCAGCAGCCTAACGACATATCCTAGCACAGATACGCAGTATTTT
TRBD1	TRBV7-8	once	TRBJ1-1	CASSPRDRPYSNTEAFF	TGTGCCAGCAGCCCCAGGGACAGGCCCTACTCCAACACTGAAGCTTTCTTT
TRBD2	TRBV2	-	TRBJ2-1	CASSVTGTSGNNEQFF	TGTGCCAGCAGTGTTACCGGGACTAGCGGTAACAATGAGCAGTTCTTC